These 10 T cell receptor beta chains share one sample of origin, sequenced in a study of cytomegalovirus exposure and HLA in healthy donors. Vbeta (60) and Jbeta (13) primers were used in the PCR. The table came from immunoSEQ multiplex PCR; TCRdb's copy has only in-frame clones and leaves some out. The data show about 150,000 clones, 50% to 75% seen once. What was sequenced was PBMCs. The receptors come from a woman aged 55 to 70 in good health and CMV-seropositive.

This clone came up a few times. This may be a read error: a much more frequent sequence differs by one nucleotide. The chain is built from TRBV13 and TRBJ2-1; 9 bases agree with TRBD1. This CDR3 has 14 residues. V dropped 4 bases and J dropped 7; count of bases not matched to a gene: 5. Germline V gene data show CDR1 as PRHDT and CDR2 as FYEKMQ (reference sequence). The CDR3 sequence: CASSSVQGANEQFF. CDR3 DNA sequence: TGTGCCAGCAGCTCAGTACAGGGGGCTAATGAGCAGTTCTTC.

This clone is judged medium-sized (0.01 to 0.1%). The V call is TRBV6-1, the J call TRBJ2-6; D is undetermined. The CDR3 is 14 amino acids. In germline, CDR1 is MNHNS, CDR2 SASEGT. With 6 bases removed from V and 4 bases from J, the gap between germline ends came to 10 bases. The CDR3 reads CASRIQAGANVLTF. CDR3 sequence (DNA): TGTGCCAGCAGAATTCAGGCCGGGGCCAACGTCCTGACTTTC.

This clone was observed a few times. The V and J genes are TRBV19 and TRBJ1-1; no firm D call. V dropped 11 bases and J dropped 1 base, with 11 bases sitting between them. Germline V lookup: CDR1 LNHDA, CDR2 SQIVND (reference sequence). The CDR3 contains 12 residues. The CDR3 sequence: CASGYRNTEAFF. CDR3 nucleotides: TGTGCCTCGGGGTATAGGAACACTGAAGCTTTCTTT. Full variable domain (missing parts from reference TRBV19 and TRBJ1-1): DGGITQSPKYLFRKEGQNVTLSCEQNLNHDAMYWYRQDPGQGLRLIYYSQIVNDFQKGDIAEGYSVSREKKESFPLTVTSAQKNPTAFYLCASGYRNTEAFFGQGTRLTVV.

The rearrangement joins TRBV29-1 to TRBJ1-2; perhaps TRBD1 as D (6 bases). There are 14 residues in the CDR3. Germline V gene lookup returns CDR1 SQVTM and CDR2 ANQGSEA. With 2 bases removed from V and 4 bases from J, the gap between germline ends came to 14 bases. CDR3 protein: CSVEPPDRPYGYTF. Here the CDR3 DNA reads TGCAGCGTTGAACCGCCGGACAGACCCTATGGCTACACCTTC.

The chain joins TRBV10-3 to TRBJ2-7, with TRBD2 matching 9 bases. The CDR3 has 16 amino acids. V shed 2 bases and J 5 bases; nucleotides not matched to a gene: 10. Germline lookup yields CDR1 ENHRY and CDR2 SYGVKD. This CDR3 reads CAISERASGTGNEQYF. The CDR3 coding sequence is TGTGCCATCAGTGAGCGCGCTAGCGGGACCGGGAACGAGCAGTACTTC.

The rearrangement links TRBV7-2 to TRBJ1-3, with a tentative D call TRBD1 (5 bases). V lost 1 base to trimming and J lost 3 bases, with 13 bases between them. The CDR3 has 16 amino acids. CDR1 is SGHTA and CDR2 is FQGNSA in the germline V gene. CDR3 sequence: CASSLGGNRGGNTIYF. In DNA, the CDR3 is TGTGCCAGCAGCTTAGGGGGCAATAGGGGTGGAAACACCATATATTTT.

This clone appeared a few times. The rearrangement uses TRBV7-9 and TRBJ1-2; 10 bases match TRBD1. The CDR3 is 15 amino acids. V lost 5 bases, J lost 5 bases, and 8 bases stayed unmatched. Per germline, CDR1 SEHNR and CDR2 FQNEAQ (reference sequence). CDR3 sequence: CASSPFGTGVYGYTF. CDR3 in DNA: TGTGCCAGCAGCCCCTTTGGGACAGGGGTATATGGCTACACCTTC.

This clone has a single count. CDR3 amino acids: CASSSGERGGSYNEQFF. In nucleotides, the CDR3 is TGTGCCAGCAGCTCGGGTGAGAGGGGGGGGTCCTACAATGAGCAGTTCTTC. The genes are TRBV5-4 and TRBJ2-1; perhaps TRBD2 as D (7 bases). Germline lookup yields CDR1 SGHNT and CDR2 YYREEE (reference sequence). CDR3 size: 17 residues. V was cut by 3 bases and J by 1 base, with 17 bases left in between.

The chain carries TRBV28 and TRBJ2-3, with 9 bases lining up with TRBD2. Trimming took 4 bases from V and 14 from J; bases not matched to a gene: 10. The CDR3 has 13 residues. The V gene's germline CDR1 is MDHEN and CDR2 SYDVKM. CDR3 sequence: CASSSPTGLASYF. CDR3 DNA sequence: TGTGCCAGCAGTTCCCCTACGGGACTAGCCTCGTATTTT.

In this sample, this clone turned up a few times. The rearrangement uses TRBV4-1 and TRBJ2-2; D remains unclear. Per germline, CDR1 MGHRA and CDR2 YSYEKL. This CDR3 region has 13 residues. Trimming pared 3 bases from V and 4 bases from J, leaving 6 bases between. CDR3 sequence: CASSHPTTGELFF. The CDR3 DNA reads as TGCGCCAGCAGCCACCCTACCACCGGGGAGCTGTTTTTT.